Each of the 9 T cell receptor beta chains below was sequenced from the same sample in a study of CD4+ T cells in melanoma. The data were produced by immunoSEQ multiplex PCR, yet TCRdb's version contains in-frame clones alone and is incomplete. The sample shows over 100,000 clones, roughly 90% of them seen only once. Material: peripheral blood. Every receptor here comes from a human donor with melanoma.

The chain employs TRBV18 and TRBJ1-1; D call uncertain. The CDR3 covers 13 residues. Germline values: CDR1 KGHSH, CDR2 LQKENI. The germline V and J ends were trimmed by 7 bases and 7 bases, with 16 bases remaining between them. The DNA of the CDR3 is TGTGCCAGCTACCCCGGGCACAGCAATGAAGCTTTCTTT. Protein sequence: CASYPGHSNEAFF.

V gene TRBV15 combines with J gene TRBJ1-3; D uncertain. This CDR3 contains 16 residues. V shed 1 base and J shed 0 bases, with 10 bases lying between them. Germline-derived CDR1 and CDR2 are LNHNV and YYDKDF (reference sequence). This chain's CDR3 is CATSRVYRHSGNTIYF. In DNA form, the CDR3 reads TGTGCCACCAGCAGAGTGTACAGACACTCTGGAAACACCATATATTTT.

The chain employs TRBV18 and TRBJ2-2, with D unresolved. The CDR3 totals 14 residues. V lost 2 bases, J lost 3 bases, and 7 bases lay in between. Germline values: CDR1 KGHSH, CDR2 LQKENI. This CDR3 is CASSPISDTGELFF. In DNA, the CDR3 is TGTGCCAGCTCACCAATCTCCGACACCGGGGAGCTGTTTTTT.

The chain recombines TRBV7-6 with TRBJ2-3; D unclear. V was clipped by 5 bases and J by 6 bases, with 6 bases between them. Germline CDR1 reads SGHVS; CDR2 reads FNYEAQ. CDR3 length: 11 residues. This CDR3 is CASSARDTQYF. Written as DNA, the CDR3 is TGTGCCAGCAGCGCCCGGGATACGCAGTATTTT.

As concerns this clone: It is unclear where the CDR3 begins or ends on the DNA, so no DNA is shown, and the CDR3 is as TCRdb lists it. V usage is TRBV28 and J usage is TRBJ1-4; the table's D call of TRBD1 was not tested on the DNA. Termini included, the CDR3 measures 14 amino acids. CDR1 MDHEN and CDR2 SYDVKM come from the germline V gene. CDR3 sequence reads: CASSTSTGFEKLFF.

This clone appeared once. V gene TRBV7-2 combines with J gene TRBJ1-5; D is unclear. V was shortened by 4 bases and J by 6 bases, with 13 bases between the two germline ends. This CDR3 region has 14 residues. CDR1 is SGHTA and CDR2 is FQGNSA in the germline V gene. The CDR3 protein is CASSSQSQGQPQHF. In nucleotides, the CDR3 is TGTGCCAGCAGCTCCCAGTCTCAAGGTCAGCCCCAGCATTTT.

This rearrangement joins TRBV7-9 to TRBJ2-7; TRBD1 matches at 8 bases. Germline V CDR1 and CDR2: SEHNR, FQNEAQ (reference sequence). V dropped 5 bases and J dropped 6; count of bases not matched to a gene: 6. The length of the CDR3 is 13 residues. In DNA, the CDR3 is TGTGCCAGCAGCCCAGGACAGGGAGGCGAGCAGTACTTC. Amino acid sequence: CASSPGQGGEQYF.

J is TRBJ2-7 and V is TRBV5-5, with 11 bases lining up with TRBD1. The V and J ends lost 5 bases and 2 bases, in that order; junction bases with no gene match: 6. CDR1 and CDR2 (germline): SGHKS, YYEKEE (reference sequence). The CDR3 is 15 amino acids. The CDR3 DNA follows: TGTGCCAGCAGTACACCGGGACAGGGGGCCTACGAGCAGTACTTC. Protein product: CASSTPGQGAYEQYF. The full variable domain, rest sourced from reference TRBV5-5 and TRBJ2-7, is DAGVTQSPTHLIKTRGQQVTLRCSPISGHKSVSWYQQVLGQGPQFIFQYYEKEERGRGNFPDRFSARQFPNYSSELNVNALLLGDSALYLCASSTPGQGAYEQYFGPGTRLTVT.

The genes are TRBV15 and TRBJ2-2; 7 nucleotides line up with TRBD1. This CDR3 is built from 14 residues. Germline V CDR1 and CDR2: LNHNV, YYDKDF (reference sequence). V was clipped by 8 bases and J by 6 bases; unmatched bases: 9. CDR3: CATLRDSVSGELFF. CDR3 sequence (DNA): TGTGCCACCCTCCGGGACAGCGTTTCCGGGGAGCTGTTTTTT.